This passage covers 14 T cell receptor beta chains from one sample sequenced in a study of T cell clones after liver transplantation. Method: immunoSEQ multiplex PCR; TCRdb's copy keeps in-frame clones and lacks some. The table shows some 80,000 clones, with 84% occurring only once. The sample consisted of CD4+ T cells from blood, taken roughly 50 months after liver transplant. These receptors all stem from a human patient who received a liver transplant. Part of the T cell pool may stem from the graft donor.

J is TRBJ2-2 and V is TRBV4-1; tentatively, D is TRBD1 (5 bases). Looked up from germline, CDR1 is MGHRA and CDR2 is YSYEKL. Between the trimmed V and J ends, which lost 2 bases and 5 bases, there was a span of 18 bases. This CDR3 has 17 residues. CDR3 nucleotide sequence: TGCGCCAGCAGCCAACAAACAGGATCCACCGAGACCGGGGAGCTGTTTTTT. Translation gives CASSQQTGSTETGELFF.

The count of this clone is one. The chain carries TRBV6-5 and TRBJ2-2; TRBD1 aligns across 11 bases. The CDR3 is made up of 15 amino acids. Germline CDR1 MNHEY, CDR2 SVGAGI. V dropped 8 bases and J dropped 7; count of bases not matched to a gene: 9. The CDR3 DNA reads TGTGCCAGCGGTCAGGACAGGGGGCTGGGCGGGGAGCTGTTTTTT. This gives the protein CASGQDRGLGGELFF.

The chain couples TRBV6-6 to TRBJ1-2; D ambiguous. The V gene's germline CDR1 is MNHNY and CDR2 SVGAGI (reference sequence). V was cut by 4 bases and J by 8 bases, with 8 bases left in between. This CDR3 spans 11 amino acids. As DNA, the CDR3 is TGTGCCAGCAGTTCTATGTGGGGCTACACCTTC. This sequence encodes CASSSMWGYTF.

The chain links TRBV5-1 to TRBJ2-3; 16 bases line up with TRBD2. V was pared by 4 bases and J by 7 bases, with 9 bases of the junction left unmatched. Germline-derived CDR1 and CDR2 are SGHRS and YFSETQ. The length of the CDR3 is 17 residues. This chain's CDR3 is CASSPGTSGGAGHTQYF. The CDR3 nucleotides are TGCGCCAGCAGCCCCGGGACTAGCGGGGGGGCGGGTCATACGCAGTATTTT.

The chain is built from TRBV2 and TRBJ1-1, with 7 bases aligning to TRBD1. Germline V gene data show CDR1 as SNHLY and CDR2 as FYNNEI. J was trimmed by 1 base and V by 5 bases; bases with no gene match: 7. The CDR3 runs to 15 residues. The chain's CDR3 is CASSNLRQGNTEAFF. The CDR3 DNA is TGTGCCAGCAGTAACCTTCGACAGGGGAACACTGAAGCTTTCTTT.

This clone was counted between two and nine times. The V call is TRBV2, the J call TRBJ2-3; no firm D call. Germline CDR1 reads SNHLY; CDR2 reads FYNNEI. CDR3 length: 13 residues. Trimming removed 6 bases at V and 2 bases at J, with 9 bases between. CDR3 residues: CASRERVTDTQYF. CDR3 sequence (DNA): TGTGCCAGCAGAGAAAGGGTCACAGATACGCAGTATTTT.

The chain combines TRBV29-1 with TRBJ1-5; 10 bases are a match to TRBD1. The germline V gene encodes CDR1 SQVTM and CDR2 ANQGSEA. V lost 5 bases to trimming and J lost 7 bases; unmatched junction nucleotides: 5. The CDR3 totals 13 residues. CDR3 bases: TGCAGCGTTAGACAGGGGGCGGACCAGCCCCAGCATTTT. This sequence encodes CSVRQGADQPQHF.

The chain recombines TRBV5-6 with TRBJ2-5; 8 nucleotides align to TRBD2. Germline V gene data show CDR1 as SGHDT and CDR2 as YYEEEE. V lost 4 bases to trimming and J lost 5 bases; unmatched junction nucleotides: 7. The CDR3 has 14 amino acids. CDR3 sequence: CASSPGLADETQYF. As DNA, the CDR3 is TGTGCCAGCAGCCCAGGACTAGCTGATGAGACCCAGTACTTC.

V gene TRBV6-6 combines with J gene TRBJ2-1, with D possibly matching TRBD2 (6 bases). V gave up 4 bases and J gave up 3 bases, with 13 bases separating them. The CDR3 contains 15 residues. Germline CDR1 is MNHNY and CDR2 is SVGAGI (reference sequence). The DNA for the CDR3 is TGTGCCAGCAGTTTTGGGGGGATCTTCTACAATGAGCAGTTCTTC. Translated, it gives CASSFGGIFYNEQFF.

The V call is TRBV5-8, the J call TRBJ1-2, with D hard to call. The CDR3 is made up of 14 amino acids. Germline-derived CDR1 and CDR2 are SGHTS and YDEGEE. Trimming left V 0 bases short and J 3 bases short, with 9 bases between. CDR3 in amino acids: CASSLEGLHYGYTF. In nucleotides, the CDR3 is TGTGCCAGCAGCTTGGAAGGGCTCCACTATGGCTACACCTTC.

The V gene is TRBV5-1, the J gene TRBJ2-3; TRBD2 matches 9 bases. Per the germline V gene, CDR1 is SGHRS and CDR2 is YFSETQ. Trimming took 0 bases from V and 3 from J; bases not matched to a gene: 2. This CDR3 region has 15 residues. The chain's CDR3 is CASSLELAGTDTQYF. The DNA of the CDR3 is TGCGCCAGCAGCTTGGAGCTAGCGGGAACAGATACGCAGTATTTT.

About this clone: Germline and junction disagree at one end, which may indicate a read error. V gene TRBV7-7 combines with J gene TRBJ2-2; unclear D gene. The CDR3 runs 16 residues. CDR1 and CDR2 from the germline V gene are SSHAT and FNYEAQ (reference sequence). The CDR3 nucleotides read TGTGCTAGCAGCTTAGTAGGATGGGGAAAGACCGGGGAGCTGTTTTTT. Translated, it gives CASSLVGWGKTGELFF.

J is TRBJ2-2 and V is TRBV30; D gene uncertain. Germline assignment: CDR1 GTSNPN and CDR2 SVGIG (reference sequence). The CDR3 has 14 amino acids. Trimming left V 2 bases short and J 0 bases short, with 7 bases between. The CDR3 DNA sequence: TGTGCCTGGAGTCGGCTAGCGAACACCGGGGAGCTGTTTTTT. This codes for CAWSRLANTGELFF.

The chain employs TRBV7-9 and TRBJ2-7, with D possibly TRBD2 on 5 matching bases. The germline CDR1 and CDR2 sequences are SEHNR and FQNEAQ (reference sequence). CDR3 length: 13 amino acids. V lost 4 bases and J lost 3, with 10 bases in between. The CDR3 DNA sequence: TGTGCCAGCAGCTCCACAGCGGTCTACGAGCAGTACTTC. The encoded protein is CASSSTAVYEQYF. Full variable domain (remainder filled in from reference TRBV7-9 and TRBJ2-7): DTGVSQNPRHKITKRGQNVTFRCDPISEHNRLYWYRQTLGQGPEFLTYFQNEAQLEKSRLLSDRFSAERPKGSFSTLEIQRTEQGDSAMYLCASSSTAVYEQYFGPGTRLTVT.